This TCR beta chain emerged from a study of blood T cells in healthy people across ages. Study results and caveats: Estimates of diversity drawn from one million T cells were considered underestimates.

Worth noting for this clonotype: Its antigen is as yet unknown.

Next came a second PCR, run for about 7 to 12 cycles, which used a sample-barcoded 5' primer along with a J-beta primer mix. One entry per CDR3 protein results from TCRdb running MiXCR on the 5' RACE reads. The table lists about a million distinct CDR3 sequences, about 44% of them singletons. Germline V lookup: CDR1 SGHRS, CDR2 YFSETQ. The CDR3 has 15 amino acids. Trimming took 4 bases from V and 0 from J, leaving 11 bases between them. The specimen was blood. The chain joins TRBV5-1 to TRBJ2-1; D gene uncertain. This sequence was found in a man in his thirties or forties in good health. The CDR3 nucleotides read TGCGCCAGCAGCCCGGTAGACCCCTCCTACAATGAGCAGTTCTTC. Protein: CASSPVDPSYNEQFF.